The 21 T cell receptor beta chains reported below all come from one sample, sequenced in a study of blood T cell repertoires in COVID-19. Measured with immunoSEQ multiplex PCR; TCRdb has only the in-frame clones, and not every one. The sample lists about 380,000 clones; around 87% were seen once. Material for sequencing was PBMCs or T cells enriched from blood (not recorded which). Receptors were obtained from a man aged 25 to 40 who had recovered from COVID-19.

The chain links TRBV2 to TRBJ1-6; maybe TRBD1 (6 bases). The CDR3 is made up of 13 amino acids. Per the germline V gene, CDR1 is SNHLY and CDR2 is FYNNEI. V was cut by 8 bases and J by 7 bases, with 12 bases left in between. CDR3 nucleotide sequence: TGTGCCAGCGAGATCCAGGGGAATTCACCCCTCCACTTT. Translated, it gives CASEIQGNSPLHF. Full variable domain (missing parts from reference TRBV2 and TRBJ1-6): EPEVTQTPSHQVTQMGQEVILRCVPISNHLYFYWYRQILGQKVEFLVSFYNNEISEKSEIFDDQFSVERPDGSNFTLKIRSTKLEDSAMYFCASEIQGNSPLHFGNGTRLTVT.

V is TRBV30 and J is TRBJ2-1; D might be TRBD1 (6 bases). Germline assignment: CDR1 GTSNPN and CDR2 SVGIG (reference sequence). The CDR3 has 11 residues. Trimming stripped 3 bases from V and 12 bases from J, with 12 bases between. CDR3 nucleotides: TGTGCCTGGAGGCCAGGGGTTGGGCAGTTCTTC. It specifies CAWRPGVGQFF.

The sample holds one count of this clone. The CDR3 spells CASSHEPQDNEQFF. CDR3 DNA sequence: TGTGCCAGCAGCCACGAGCCACAGGACAATGAGCAGTTCTTC. V gene TRBV7-6 combines with J gene TRBJ2-1, with D tentatively TRBD1 (5 bases). The germline V gene encodes CDR1 SGHVS and CDR2 FNYEAQ. This CDR3 contains 14 residues. V gave up 5 bases and J gave up 5 bases, with 13 bases separating them.

The chain uses TRBV4-3 and TRBJ1-1; D is unresolved. In germline, CDR1 is LGHNA, CDR2 YSLEER. Between the trimmed V and J ends, which lost 1 base and 4 bases, there was a span of 10 bases. The CDR3 runs to 14 residues. The CDR3 is CASSQVAGVTEAFF. The CDR3 DNA sequence: TGCGCCAGCAGCCAAGTCGCGGGAGTCACTGAAGCTTTCTTT.

J is TRBJ1-5 and V is TRBV7-2; D might be TRBD1 (6 bases). The germline V and J ends were trimmed by 6 bases and 3 bases, with 12 bases remaining between them. The V gene's germline CDR1 is SGHTA and CDR2 FQGNSA. The CDR3 is 14 amino acids. This CDR3 reads CASRGGGFNQPQHF. The CDR3 coding sequence is TGTGCCAGCAGGGGAGGGGGATTCAATCAGCCCCAGCATTTT.

This chain uses TRBV5-1 with TRBJ2-7; 9 bases match TRBD1. The V and J ends lost 4 bases and 3 bases, in that order; junction bases with no gene match: 8. Per germline, CDR1 SGHRS and CDR2 YFSETQ. The CDR3 consists of 15 residues. CDR3 bases: TGCGCCAGCAGCCCGGAGGGACAGGGACTCTACGAGCAGTACTTC. It codes for CASSPEGQGLYEQYF.

The chain is built from TRBV7-2 and TRBJ2-5; D is perhaps TRBD2 (7 bases). V lost 1 base, J lost 4 bases, and 10 bases lay in between. CDR1 is SGHTA, CDR2 FQGNSA, per germline. The CDR3 contains 14 residues. This chain's CDR3 is CASSLGGGIETQYF. In DNA form, the CDR3 reads TGTGCCAGCAGCTTAGGGGGGGGCATAGAGACCCAGTACTTC.

The table lists this clone with a few counts. The chain couples TRBV11-3 to TRBJ2-7; possible D gene TRBD1, 6 bases. V lost 5 bases, J lost 1 base, and 9 bases lay in between. Germline V gene data show CDR1 as SGHNT and CDR2 as YENEEA. The CDR3 is 13 residues long. This chain's CDR3 is CASSPGVSYEQYF. The CDR3 DNA sequence: TGTGCCAGCAGCCCAGGGGTTTCCTACGAGCAGTACTTC.

The CDR3 bases are TGTGCCAGCAGCCAAGTGAGGAGCGGGGAGCTGTTTTTT. Amino acid sequence: CASSQVRSGELFF. This chain links TRBV3-1 (or the pseudogene TRBV3-2) with TRBJ2-2; D uncertain. Germline values: CDR1 LGHDT, CDR2 YNNKEL (reference sequence). This CDR3 is 13 amino acids long. The ends were cut back, 1 base at V and 7 bases at J, with 7 bases in the middle.

The rearrangement uses TRBV7-9 and TRBJ1-4; weak D call: TRBD1 (6 bases). Germline CDR1 reads SEHNR; CDR2 reads FQNEAQ (reference sequence). The CDR3 consists of 15 residues. Trimming removed 5 bases from V and 8 bases from J, with 18 bases in between. This CDR3 is CASSVQGQPSEKLFF. In nucleotides, the CDR3 is TGTGCCAGCAGCGTCCAGGGGCAGCCCTCCGAAAAACTGTTTTTT.

The rearrangement uses TRBV7-9 and TRBJ1-1; TRBD1 is a possible D gene (6 bases). The V gene lost 1 base and the J gene lost 4 bases, with 10 bases spanning the gap. Germline V gene sequence: CDR1 SEHNR, CDR2 FQNEAQ (reference sequence). This CDR3 is built from 14 residues. The CDR3 DNA is TGTGCCAGCAGCTTAGACAGGGTTTTCACTGAAGCTTTCTTT. Translated: CASSLDRVFTEAFF.

The V call is TRBV5-8, the J call TRBJ1-1; 7 bases fit TRBD1. CDR1 is SGHTS, CDR2 YDEGEE, per germline. The ends lost 4 bases at V and 8 bases at J; junction bases unmatched: 2. The CDR3 is 11 residues long. The CDR3 sequence: CASSPQGEAFF. CDR3 nucleotide sequence: TGTGCCAGCAGCCCACAGGGGGAAGCTTTCTTT.

The V and J genes are TRBV6-2 or TRBV6-3 and TRBJ1-2; 8 bases are a match to TRBD1. Germline values: CDR1 MNHEY, CDR2 SVGEGT. V was clipped by 4 bases and J by 8 bases; unmatched bases: 9. The CDR3 has 14 residues. The CDR3 loop reads CASSSPRTGSGYTF. CDR3 sequence (DNA): TGTGCCAGCAGTTCCCCGCGGACAGGGAGCGGCTACACCTTC.

The genes are TRBV7-2 and TRBJ2-3, with D perhaps matching TRBD1 (5 bases). Trimming cost V 3 bases and J 6 bases, with 10 bases left between them. The CDR3 length is 13 residues. Germline loops: CDR1 SGHTA, CDR2 FQGNSA. This CDR3 reads CASSFIQVDTQYF. CDR3 nucleotides: TGTGCCAGCAGCTTCATACAGGTGGATACGCAGTATTTT.

This rearrangement joins TRBV4-1 to TRBJ2-1; 7 bases fit TRBD1. The CDR3 has 17 residues. Trimming at V came to 0 bases and at J to 0 bases, leaving 5 bases not matched to a gene. Germline lookup yields CDR1 MGHRA and CDR2 YSYEKL. CDR3: CASSQEGTASSYNEQFF. CDR3 coding DNA: TGCGCCAGCAGCCAAGAGGGGACAGCGAGCTCCTACAATGAGCAGTTCTTC.

This chain connects TRBV9 to TRBJ2-7; a weak D match, TRBD1 (5 bases). The germline CDR1 and CDR2 sequences are SGDLS and YYNGEE. The V gene lost 0 bases and the J gene lost 3 bases, with 10 bases spanning the gap. The CDR3 is 14 amino acids. The CDR3 sequence is CASSVAPQGYEQYF. CDR3 coding DNA: TGTGCCAGCAGCGTAGCCCCCCAGGGCTACGAGCAGTACTTC.

This clone showed up just once. The genes are TRBV12-3 or TRBV12-4 and TRBJ1-1; D unclear. The CDR3 is 11 residues long. V lost 3 bases to trimming and J lost 6 bases, with 5 bases between them. The CDR3 DNA reads TGTGCCAGCAGTTTGGGCGCTGAAGCTTTCTTT. Its protein product is CASSLGAEAFF.

The chain links TRBV7-9 to TRBJ1-6, with D unresolved. V shed 1 base and J shed 0 bases, with 10 bases lying between them. The CDR3 sequence is 17 residues long. Germline CDR1 is SEHNR and CDR2 is FQNEAQ (reference sequence). The CDR3 spells CASSLGRGNSYNSPLHF. In DNA, the CDR3 is TGTGCCAGCAGCTTAGGCCGCGGGAACTCCTATAATTCACCCCTCCACTTT.

For the CDR3, the DNA is TGTGCCAGTAGCAGTTCCCGATTCACGGAGCAGTTCTTC. Encoded protein: CASSSSRFTEQFF. The chain carries TRBV19 and TRBJ2-1; D gene unclear. The length of the CDR3 is 13 residues. Per the germline V gene, CDR1 is LNHDA and CDR2 is SQIVND (reference sequence). V was pared by 6 bases and J by 10 bases, with 16 bases between.

The V and J genes are TRBV19 and TRBJ2-1; TRBD1 matches at 9 bases. The CDR3 is 15 amino acids. Losses at the gene ends were 5 bases for V and 10 bases for J; bases not matched to a gene: 12. Per germline, CDR1 LNHDA and CDR2 SQIVND (reference sequence). The CDR3 nucleotides read TGTGCCAGTAGTCCCGCCGGGACAGGGAGTCGAGAGCAGTTCTTC. Translated, it gives CASSPAGTGSREQFF.

V and J are TRBV6-5 and TRBJ2-1; D uncertain. Germline CDR1 MNHEY, CDR2 SVGAGI. The CDR3 extends over 16 amino acids. V shed 1 base and J shed 0 bases, with 10 bases lying between them. The CDR3 reads CASSYFLRSSYNEQFF. CDR3 DNA sequence: TGTGCCAGCAGTTACTTCCTAAGGAGCTCCTACAATGAGCAGTTCTTC.